The following is a T cell receptor (beta chain) sequence with its context. Its antigen is unidentified. Amplification used 60 Vbeta primers and 13 Jbeta primers. TCRdb keeps only in-frame clones here, not all; method: immunoSEQ multiplex PCR. The sample holds under 300,000 clones, 72% seen once. Healthy bone marrow donors formed the donor group. The data stem from a study of cytomegalovirus exposure and HLA in healthy donors. The study's findings and limits: At a 0.05 false discovery rate, a later analysis found around 15,000 TCR beta sequences to be associated with HLA alleles. Some V segments, TRBV6-2 and TRBV6-3 among them, were indistinguishable and were therefore excluded. Within an earlier analysis, most TCR beta V segments proved productive either about 90% or about 30% of the time.

The CDR3 runs to 12 residues. Germline CDR1 is SNHLY and CDR2 is FYNNEI. V shed 7 bases and J shed 8 bases, with 14 bases lying between them. This chain joins TRBV2 and TRBJ1-2; D gene ambiguous. The sequenced material came from PBMCs. This TCR came from a female donor in good health and CMV-seronegative. The CDR3 sequence: CASTNPPGGYTF. CDR3 DNA sequence: TGTGCCAGCACTAACCCCCCGGGGGGCTACACCTTC.